This is a list of T cell receptor beta chains from one sample in a study of tumor and adjacent non-tumor tissue in lung cancer. TCRdb independently ran MiXCR on the multiplex PCR reads; one entry per CDR3 protein. The sample consists of 70,000 to 95,000 distinct CDR3 sequences, around 80% of them appearing once. The sequenced sample was distant non-tumor lung tissue. Receptor source: a man in his 70s with non-small cell lung cancer. CDR3s include the opening cysteine and the closing phenylalanine or tryptophan. A D gene is named only where the DNA matches it firmly. Clone size, where shown, is once, few, many, or a class for clones that have expanded.

J: TRBJ2-3; D: NA; length: 15; size: NA; V: TRBV6-5; DNA: TGTACCAGCAGACTAACTAGCTGGAGCACTGATACGCAGTATTTT; CDR3: CTSRLTSWSTDTQYF
J: TRBJ2-7; D: NA; length: 14; size: NA; V: TRBV2; DNA: TGTGCCAGCAGTGACGTGGAAGGATCATACGAGCAGTACTTC; CDR3: CASSDVEGSYEQYF
J: TRBJ2-2; D: TRBD2; length: 16; size: NA; V: TRBV6-4; DNA: TGTGCCAGCCGGGCAAGCGGGGTTGTTGACACCGTGGAGCTGTTTTTT; CDR3: CASRASGVVDTVELFF
J: TRBJ2-5; D: NA; length: 13; size: NA; V: TRBV2; DNA: TGTGCCAGCACCCGGGACTTGCAAGAGACCCGGTACTTC; CDR3: CASTRDLQETRYF
J: TRBJ2-1; D: NA; length: 13; size: NA; V: TRBV6-1; DNA: TGTGCCAGAAATGTCTGCGGAAAGAATGAGCAGTTCTTC; CDR3: CARNVCGKNEQFF
J: TRBJ2-5; D: NA; length: 14; size: few; V: TRBV5-1; DNA: TGCGCCAGCAGCTCCCCGGTAGCAAGCGAGACCCAGTACTTC; CDR3: CASSSPVASETQYF
J: TRBJ2-7; D: NA; length: 13; size: NA; V: TRBV29-1; DNA: TGCAGCGTTGTTGTTGCTGCATCCTACGAGCAGTACTTC; CDR3: CSVVVAASYEQYF
J: TRBJ2-2; D: NA; length: 15; size: large; V: TRBV12-3/TRBV12-4; DNA: TGTGCCAGCAGTCCCCAACATGGGAACGCCGGGGAGCTGTTTTTT; CDR3: CASSPQHGNAGELFF
J: TRBJ2-2; D: NA; length: 15; size: NA; V: TRBV11-2; DNA: TGCGCCAGCAGTCCGGCCCAAAGGGGCACCAAGGAGCTGTTTTTT; CDR3: CASSPAQRGTKELFF
J: TRBJ2-1; D: NA; length: 15; size: NA; V: TRBV6-5; DNA: TGTGCCAACAGTCTAGCGTGGGGGCCTATGAATGAGCAGTTCTTC; CDR3: CANSLAWGPMNEQFF
J: TRBJ2-3; D: NA; length: 15; size: many; V: TRBV6-5; DNA: TGTGCCAGCAGTTCCTTAACACTAGGGACAGATACGCAGTATTTT; CDR3: CASSSLTLGTDTQYF
J: TRBJ2-5; D: NA; length: 16; size: NA; V: TRBV29-1; DNA: TGCATCGCCAAGTCCTACCTCCAGACAGGTCAAGAGATCCAGTACTTC; CDR3: CIAKSYLQTGQEIQYF
J: TRBJ1-4; D: NA; length: 15; size: many; V: TRBV5-1; DNA: TGCGCCAGCAGCTTGGCTATAGGGGGTAATGAAAAACTGTTTTTT; CDR3: CASSLAIGGNEKLFF
J: TRBJ1-5; D: NA; length: 13; size: NA; V: TRBV6-1; DNA: TGTGCCAGCAGGGATTATAGCAATCAGTCCCAGCATTTT; CDR3: CASRDYSNQSQHF
J: TRBJ2-5; D: NA; length: 13; size: many; V: TRBV6-1; DNA: TGTGCCAGCAGTGTATCGGGGATTGGGACCCAGTACTTC; CDR3: CASSVSGIGTQYF
J: TRBJ1-2; D: NA; length: 15; size: NA; V: TRBV7-6; DNA: TGTGCCAGCAGCCCCACACAGGCAGAAATTTATGGCTACACCTTC; CDR3: CASSPTQAEIYGYTF
J: TRBJ2-5; D: NA; length: 16; size: NA; V: TRBV29-1; DNA: TGCTGCGCCAAGCCCTACCTCCAGACAGATCAAGAGACCCAGTACTTT; CDR3: CCAKPYLQTDQETQYF
J: TRBJ2-5; D: NA; length: 15; size: once; V: TRBV11-2; DNA: TGTACCAGCAGCCCGGGGACAATTGGGCAAGAGACCCTGTACTTC; CDR3: CTSSPGTIGQETLYF
J: TRBJ1-3; D: NA; length: 18; size: few; V: TRBV12-3/TRBV12-4; DNA: TGTGCCAGCAGTCGTCCCGGGAGAGGGATCGGTTCTGAAAACACAATATATTTT; CDR3: CASSRPGRGIGSENTIYF
J: TRBJ2-3; D: TRBD2; length: 15; size: few; V: TRBV12-3/TRBV12-4; DNA: TGTGCCAGTAGGACCCCGGAACTAGCGGGGGAGGCGCAGTATTTT; CDR3: CASRTPELAGEAQYF
J: TRBJ2-3; D: NA; length: 17; size: NA; V: TRBV4-3; DNA: TGCACCAGCAGCCAAGATGGGCCTAGTGTGAGAACAGATACGCAGTATTTT; CDR3: CTSSQDGPSVRTDTQYF
J: TRBJ1-3; D: TRBD1; length: 18; size: NA; V: TRBV12-3/TRBV12-4; DNA: TGTGCCAGCAGTCGTCCCGGGACAGGGATCGCCACTGGAAACGCCATATATTTT; CDR3: CASSRPGTGIATGNAIYF
J: TRBJ1-2; D: NA; length: 16; size: NA; V: TRBV29-1; DNA: TGCAGCGTTGTCCCCCATAATTCCTCGGGAGAAGATGGCTACACCTTC; CDR3: CSVVPHNSSGEDGYTF
J: TRBJ1-6; D: TRBD1; length: 15; size: NA; V: TRBV11-2; DNA: TGTGCCAGCAGCGCCGGGACAGCGTATAATCTACCCCTCTACTTT; CDR3: CASSAGTAYNLPLYF
J: TRBJ2-3; D: NA; length: 15; size: NA; V: TRBV11-3; DNA: TGTGCCAGCAACCGTCGGGAAATAGGCACAGATACGCAGTATTTT; CDR3: CASNRREIGTDTQYF
J: TRBJ1-6; D: NA; length: 18; size: NA; V: TRBV11-2; DNA: TGTGCCAGCAGCGCCGGGGCCAGGGGTTCATCCTATAATTCACCTTTCCACTTT; CDR3: CASSAGARGSSYNSPFHF
J: TRBJ1-3; D: TRBD1; length: 18; size: NA; V: TRBV12-3/TRBV12-4; DNA: TGTACCAGCAGTAGTCCCGTGACAGGGATCGGCTCTGGAAAAAAAATATATTTT; CDR3: CTSSSPVTGIGSGKKIYF
J: TRBJ2-1; D: NA; length: 15; size: NA; V: TRBV28; DNA: TGTGCCAGCGGACGACAGATCGCCGCTCGGGTTGAGCAGTTCTTC; CDR3: CASGRQIAARVEQFF
J: TRBJ1-2; D: NA; length: 14; size: NA; V: TRBV12-3/TRBV12-4; DNA: NA; CDR3: CVSTPGQVNYGCTF
J: TRBJ2-5; D: NA; length: 16; size: NA; V: TRBV29-1; DNA: TGCAGCGCCAATCCCTACTTCCAGACAGGTCAAGAGAGCCAGTACTTC; CDR3: CSANPYFQTGQESQYF
J: TRBJ2-3; D: TRBD2; length: 14; size: NA; V: TRBV20-1; DNA: TGCTGTGCCGAAGTAGCGGGAGGCAAAGATACGCAGTATTTT; CDR3: CCAEVAGGKDTQYF
J: TRBJ1-6; D: NA; length: 12; size: NA; V: TRBV7-9; DNA: TGTGTCAGCAGCAACATGGGATCACCCCTCCACTTT; CDR3: CVSSNMGSPLHF
J: TRBJ1-2; D: TRBD1; length: 14; size: NA; V: TRBV11-3; DNA: TGTGCCAGCAGTCTCCCGACAGGGGCGGGAGGCTACACCTTC; CDR3: CASSLPTGAGGYTF
J: TRBJ1-1; D: NA; length: 15; size: NA; V: TRBV4-2; DNA: TGTCCCAGCAGCAAGGGGGTTGAGGTTGGTACTGAAGCTTTCTTT; CDR3: CPSSKGVEVGTEAFF
J: TRBJ2-1; D: NA; length: 15; size: NA; V: TRBV10-2; DNA: TGCGCCAGGAGGACCCCGGGACCCTCGTCCCATGAGCAGTTCTTC; CDR3: CARRTPGPSSHEQFF
J: TRBJ1-1; D: NA; length: 13; size: NA; V: TRBV12-3/TRBV12-4; DNA: TGTGGCAGCAGTTTAGAACGGTACACTGAAGCTTTCTTT; CDR3: CGSSLERYTEAFF
J: TRBJ2-1; D: TRBD2; length: 14; size: NA; V: TRBV28; DNA: TGTGCCAGCAATAGTAGCGGGATTGGCAATGAGCAGTTCTTC; CDR3: CASNSSGIGNEQFF
J: TRBJ2-5; D: NA; length: 16; size: once; V: TRBV29-1; DNA: TGCAGCGCCAAGCCCTACATCCAGACAGGCCAAGAGAGCCAGTACTTC; CDR3: CSAKPYIQTGQESQYF
J: TRBJ2-1; D: TRBD2; length: 19; size: NA; V: TRBV6-2/TRBV6-3; DNA: TGTGCCAGCAGCCCAGGGGGGACTAGCCGTTACAGCTCCTACAATGAGCAGTTCTTC; CDR3: CASSPGGTSRYSSYNEQFF
J: TRBJ2-7; D: NA; length: 15; size: medium-sized; V: TRBV11-2; DNA: TGTGCCAGCAGCTTAGATGGAGGGGGCAGGTACGAGCAGTACTTC; CDR3: CASSLDGGGRYEQYF
J: TRBJ1-2; D: NA; length: 14; size: many; V: TRBV6-6; DNA: TGTGCCAGCAGTTACTCGAGGAATGAGACACCCCTCACCTTC; CDR3: CASSYSRNETPLTF
J: TRBJ2-3; D: NA; length: 16; size: many; V: TRBV6-5; DNA: TGTGCCAGCAGTTACTCTCCGGGTAGGAGCACAGATACGCAGTATTTT; CDR3: CASSYSPGRSTDTQYF
J: TRBJ1-1; D: NA; length: 15; size: few; V: TRBV20-1; DNA: TGCAATGCTAGAGGCCCGGGACATATGAACACTGAAGCTTTCTTT; CDR3: CNARGPGHMNTEAFF
J: TRBJ2-5; D: NA; length: 14; size: few; V: TRBV5-4; DNA: TGTGCCAGCAGCTTGTCCGGGGTCCAAGAGACCCAGTACTTC; CDR3: CASSLSGVQETQYF
J: TRBJ2-1; D: NA; length: 13; size: many; V: TRBV20-1; DNA: TGCAGTCCTAACCATCCAGTCATCGGTGAGCAGTTCTTC; CDR3: CSPNHPVIGEQFF
J: TRBJ1-2; D: NA; length: 14; size: many; V: TRBV5-4; DNA: TGTGCCAGCAGCTCCGCGACAGCGAACTATGGCTACACCTTC; CDR3: CASSSATANYGYTF
J: TRBJ2-7; D: NA; length: 13; size: NA; V: TRBV6-2/TRBV6-3; DNA: TGTGCCAGCGGCTACGGGGAATCCTACGAGCAGTACTTC; CDR3: CASGYGESYEQYF
J: TRBJ2-1; D: NA; length: 17; size: NA; V: TRBV4-3; DNA: TGCGCCAGCAGCCAAGAATTGACTGAGAGGAGGGCCCATGAGCAGTTCTTC; CDR3: CASSQELTERRAHEQFF
J: TRBJ2-3; D: NA; length: 15; size: NA; V: TRBV11-3; DNA: TGTGCCGGCACACGTCGGGAAGTAAGCATCGATAGGCAGTATTTT; CDR3: CAGTRREVSIDRQYF
J: TRBJ1-6; D: NA; length: 13; size: many; V: TRBV29-1; DNA: TGCAGCGTTTCGAGGACGGATAATTCACCCCTCCACTTT; CDR3: CSVSRTDNSPLHF
J: TRBJ1-2; D: NA; length: 11; size: once; V: TRBV29-1; DNA: TGCAGCGTTCCGCGGGCGGATGGCTATACCTTC; CDR3: CSVPRADGYTF
J: TRBJ1-2; D: TRBD1; length: 13; size: NA; V: TRBV4-1; DNA: TGCGCCAGCAGCCAAACAGGGGTACGTGGCTACACCTTC; CDR3: CASSQTGVRGYTF
J: TRBJ1-6; D: TRBD1; length: 12; size: NA; V: TRBV7-9; DNA: TGTGAAAGCAGCAACAGGGGTTCACCCCTCCGCTTT; CDR3: CESSNRGSPLRF